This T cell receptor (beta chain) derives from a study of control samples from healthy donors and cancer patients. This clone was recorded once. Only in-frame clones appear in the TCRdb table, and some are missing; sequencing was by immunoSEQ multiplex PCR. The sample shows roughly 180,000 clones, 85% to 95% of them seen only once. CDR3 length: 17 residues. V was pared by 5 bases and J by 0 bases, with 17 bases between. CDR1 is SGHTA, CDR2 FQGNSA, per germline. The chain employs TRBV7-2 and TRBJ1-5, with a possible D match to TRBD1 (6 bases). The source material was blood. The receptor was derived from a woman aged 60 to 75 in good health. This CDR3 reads CASSQGSTGDSNQPQHF. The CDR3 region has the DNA TGTGCCAGCAGCCAGGGCTCGACAGGAGATAGCAATCAGCCCCAGCATTTT.